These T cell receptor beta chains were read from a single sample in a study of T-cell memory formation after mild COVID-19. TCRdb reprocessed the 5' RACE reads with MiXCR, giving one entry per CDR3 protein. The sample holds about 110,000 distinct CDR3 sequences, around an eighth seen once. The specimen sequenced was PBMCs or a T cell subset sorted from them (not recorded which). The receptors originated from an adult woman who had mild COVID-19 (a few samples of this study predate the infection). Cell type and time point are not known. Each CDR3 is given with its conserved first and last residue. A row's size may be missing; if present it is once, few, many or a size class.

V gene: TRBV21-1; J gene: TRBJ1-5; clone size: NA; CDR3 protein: CASPTNRGRVANQPQHF
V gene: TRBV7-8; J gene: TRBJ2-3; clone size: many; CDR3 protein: CASSLESGITDTQYF
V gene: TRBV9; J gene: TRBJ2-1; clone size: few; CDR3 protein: CASSVGGGRHEQFF
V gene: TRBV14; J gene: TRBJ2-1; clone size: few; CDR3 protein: CASSQGYWSGRAEDEQFF
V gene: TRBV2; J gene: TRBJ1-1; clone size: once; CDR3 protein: CASSGGDRVGPEAFF
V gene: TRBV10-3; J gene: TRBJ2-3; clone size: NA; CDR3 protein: CAAGAGDTDTQYF
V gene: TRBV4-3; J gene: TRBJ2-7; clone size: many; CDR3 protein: CASSQDTSGYEQYF
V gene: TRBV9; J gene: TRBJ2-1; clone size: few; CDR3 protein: CASSGRDTYNEQFF
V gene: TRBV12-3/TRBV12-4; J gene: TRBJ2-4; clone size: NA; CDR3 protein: CASSPLAGANIQYF
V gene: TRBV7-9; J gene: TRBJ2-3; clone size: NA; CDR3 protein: CASSYGLAEVTDTQYF
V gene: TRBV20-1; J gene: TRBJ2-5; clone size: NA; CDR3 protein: CSVYPYSGGMETQYF
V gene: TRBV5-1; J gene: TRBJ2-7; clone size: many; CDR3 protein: CASSGRHLAEASYEQYF
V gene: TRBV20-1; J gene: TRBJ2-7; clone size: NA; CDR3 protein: CSARDGDYEQYF
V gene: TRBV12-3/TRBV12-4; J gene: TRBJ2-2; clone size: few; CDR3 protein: CASSLASEHTGELFF
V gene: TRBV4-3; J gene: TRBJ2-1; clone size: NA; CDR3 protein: CASSQDSASSYNEQFF
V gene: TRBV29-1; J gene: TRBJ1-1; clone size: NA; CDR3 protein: CSVVVWRGQKRSTEAFF
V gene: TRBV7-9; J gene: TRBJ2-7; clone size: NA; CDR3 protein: CASSLGLAAHEQYF